This T cell receptor beta chain was sequenced for a study of human T cells and chemical hapten exposure. Study-wide results and caveats: As patch test score rose, PT1 expanded TCR counts tended to rise as well.

Notes on this clonotype: Its antigen is unknown.

Time point described: pre-sensitization, week 0. This sample's treatment: therapeutic diphenylcyclopropenone sensitization with weekly scalp DPC. Using its own MiXCR run on the RACE reads, TCRdb lists one record per CDR3 protein. The sample includes about 260,000 distinct CDR3 sequences, approximately 8.4% seen only once; the top ten take roughly 2.5%. Sequenced material: whole blood, taken in connection with sensitization to the hapten diphenylcyclopropenone (DPC). This sequence originates from a woman aged 40 to 55 with alopecia areata. Some clones in this sample may be carry-over from other donors' samples.

This CDR3 is CASSGAQETQYF. CDR3 bases: TGTGCCAGCAGCGGCGCTCAAGAGACCCAGTACTTC. The chain recombines TRBV7-2 with TRBJ2-5; D not certain. CDR1 and CDR2 from the germline V gene are SGHTA and FQGNSA. There are 12 residues in the CDR3. V was cut by 5 bases and J by 2 bases, with 6 bases left in between. The whole variable domain, filled in from reference TRBV7-2 and TRBJ2-5, reads GAGVSQSPSNKVTEKGKDVELRCDPISGHTALYWYRQSLGQGLEFLIYFQGNSAPDKSGLPSDRFSAERTGGSVSTLTIQRTQQEDSAVYLCASSGAQETQYFGPGTRLLVL.